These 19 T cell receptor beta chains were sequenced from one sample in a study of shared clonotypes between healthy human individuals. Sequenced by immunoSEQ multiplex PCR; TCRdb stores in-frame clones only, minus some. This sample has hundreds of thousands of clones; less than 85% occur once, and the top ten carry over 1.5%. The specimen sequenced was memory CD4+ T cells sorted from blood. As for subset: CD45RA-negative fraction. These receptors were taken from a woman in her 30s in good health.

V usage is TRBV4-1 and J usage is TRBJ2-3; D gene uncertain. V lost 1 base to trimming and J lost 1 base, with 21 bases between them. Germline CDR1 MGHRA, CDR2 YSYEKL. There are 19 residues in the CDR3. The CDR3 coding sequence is TGCGCCAGCAGCCAAGGGACCCAATGGCCTCCGCACCGCACAGATACGCAGTATTTT. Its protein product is CASSQGTQWPPHRTDTQYF.

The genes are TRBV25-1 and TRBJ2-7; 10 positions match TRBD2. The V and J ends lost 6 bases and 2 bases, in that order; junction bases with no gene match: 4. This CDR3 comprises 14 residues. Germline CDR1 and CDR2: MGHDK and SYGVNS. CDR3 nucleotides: TGTGCCAGCAGGGCTAGCGGGGGTACCTACGAGCAGTACTTC. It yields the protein CASRASGGTYEQYF.

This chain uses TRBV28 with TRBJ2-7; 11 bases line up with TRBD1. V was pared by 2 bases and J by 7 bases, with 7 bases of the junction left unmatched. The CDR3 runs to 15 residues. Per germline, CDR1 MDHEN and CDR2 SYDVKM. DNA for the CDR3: TGTGCCAGCAGTTTAGAATCCGGGACAGGGGGAGAGCAGTACTTC. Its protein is CASSLESGTGGEQYF.

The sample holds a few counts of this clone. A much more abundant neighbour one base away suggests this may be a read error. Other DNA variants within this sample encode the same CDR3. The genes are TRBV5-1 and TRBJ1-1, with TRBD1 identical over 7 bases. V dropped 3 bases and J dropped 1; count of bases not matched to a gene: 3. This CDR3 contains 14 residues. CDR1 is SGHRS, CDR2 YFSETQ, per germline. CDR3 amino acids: CASSSGQPNTEAFF. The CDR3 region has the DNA TGCGCCAGCAGCTCGGGACAGCCGAACACTGAAGCTTTCTTT.

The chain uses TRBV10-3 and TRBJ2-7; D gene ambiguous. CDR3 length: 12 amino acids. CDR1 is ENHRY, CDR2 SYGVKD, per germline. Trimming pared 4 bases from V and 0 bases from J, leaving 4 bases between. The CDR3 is CAISGSSYEQYF. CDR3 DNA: TGTGCCATCAGTGGCAGCTCCTACGAGCAGTACTTC.

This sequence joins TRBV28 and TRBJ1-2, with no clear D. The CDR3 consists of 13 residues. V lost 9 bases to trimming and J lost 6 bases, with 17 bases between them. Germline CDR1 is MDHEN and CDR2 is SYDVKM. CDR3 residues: CASQGYLVDGYTF. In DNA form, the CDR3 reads TGTGCCAGTCAAGGGTATCTTGTCGATGGCTACACCTTC.

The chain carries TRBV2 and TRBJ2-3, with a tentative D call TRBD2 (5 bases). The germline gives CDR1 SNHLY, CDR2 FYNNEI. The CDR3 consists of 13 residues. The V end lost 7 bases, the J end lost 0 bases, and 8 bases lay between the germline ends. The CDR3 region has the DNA TGTGCCAGCATGAGGGAAAGCACAGATACGCAGTATTTT. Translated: CASMRESTDTQYF.

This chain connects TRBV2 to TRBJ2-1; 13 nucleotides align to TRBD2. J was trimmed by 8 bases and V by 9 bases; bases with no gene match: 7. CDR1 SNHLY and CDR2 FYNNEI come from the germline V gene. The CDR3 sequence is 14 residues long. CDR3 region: CARKGTSGNYEQFF. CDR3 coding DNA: TGTGCCAGAAAAGGGACTAGCGGGAATTATGAGCAGTTCTTC.

CDR3 protein: CASSLGWETQYF. CDR3 nucleotide sequence: TGTGCCAGCAGCCTTGGCTGGGAGACCCAGTACTTC. This chain links TRBV7-8 with TRBJ2-5; the D is unclear. V lost 5 bases and J 5 bases, leaving 9 bases between the germline ends. This CDR3 region has 12 residues. CDR1 is SGHVS and CDR2 is FQNEAQ in the germline V gene. The full variable domain, in which reference TRBV7-8 and TRBJ2-5 provide the parts outside the CDR3, is GAGVSQSPRYKVAKRGQDVALRCDPISGHVSLFWYQQALGQGPEFLTYFQNEAQLDKSGLPSDRFFAERPEGSVSTLKIQRTQQEDSAVYLCASSLGWETQYFGPGTRLLVL.

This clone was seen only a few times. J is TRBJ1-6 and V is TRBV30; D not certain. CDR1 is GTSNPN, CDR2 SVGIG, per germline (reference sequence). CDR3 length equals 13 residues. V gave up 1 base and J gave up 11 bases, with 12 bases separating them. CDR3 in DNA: TGTGCCTGGAGTGGCGCCTTTAAAGCACCCCTCCACTTT. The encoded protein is CAWSGAFKAPLHF.

CDR3 protein: CAWSVRLYTGELFF. The CDR3 DNA reads as TGTGCCTGGAGTGTACGACTCTACACCGGGGAGCTGTTTTTT. The chain recombines TRBV30 with TRBJ2-2; D remains unclear. The V gene lost 0 bases and the J gene lost 3 bases, with 8 bases spanning the gap. In germline, CDR1 is GTSNPN, CDR2 SVGIG (reference sequence). This CDR3 comprises 14 residues. Drawing the rest from reference TRBV30 and TRBJ2-2, the complete variable domain is SQTIHQWPATLVQPVGSPLSLECTVEGTSNPNLYWYRQAAGRGLQLLFYSVGIGQISSEVPQNLSASRPQDRQFILSSKKLLLSDSGFYLCAWSVRLYTGELFFGEGSRLTVL.

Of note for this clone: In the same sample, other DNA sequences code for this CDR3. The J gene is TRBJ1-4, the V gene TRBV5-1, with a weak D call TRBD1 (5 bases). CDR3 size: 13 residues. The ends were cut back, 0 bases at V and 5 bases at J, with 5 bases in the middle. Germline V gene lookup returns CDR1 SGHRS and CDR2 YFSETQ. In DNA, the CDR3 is TGCGCCAGCAGCTTGGACAGGAATGAAAAACTGTTTTTT. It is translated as CASSLDRNEKLFF.

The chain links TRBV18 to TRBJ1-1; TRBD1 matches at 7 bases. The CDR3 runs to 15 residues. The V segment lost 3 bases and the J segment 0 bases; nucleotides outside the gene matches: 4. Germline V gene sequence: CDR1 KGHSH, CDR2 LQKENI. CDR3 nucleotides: TGTGCCAGCTCACCCCAGGGGGTGATGAACACTGAAGCTTTCTTT. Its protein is CASSPQGVMNTEAFF.

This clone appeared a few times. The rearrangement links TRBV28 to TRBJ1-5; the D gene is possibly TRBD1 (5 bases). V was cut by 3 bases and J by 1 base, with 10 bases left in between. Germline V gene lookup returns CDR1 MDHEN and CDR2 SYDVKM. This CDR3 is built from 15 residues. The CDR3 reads CASSFGGESNQPQHF. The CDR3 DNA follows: TGTGCCAGCAGTTTTGGGGGGGAGAGCAATCAGCCCCAGCATTTT.

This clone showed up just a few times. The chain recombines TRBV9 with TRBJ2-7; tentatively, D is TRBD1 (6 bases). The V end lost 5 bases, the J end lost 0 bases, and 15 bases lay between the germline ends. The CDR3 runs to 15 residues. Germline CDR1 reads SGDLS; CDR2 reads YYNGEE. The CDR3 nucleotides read TGTGCCAGCAGTCGTTCGTGGGACAACTCCTACGAGCAGTACTTC. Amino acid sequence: CASSRSWDNSYEQYF. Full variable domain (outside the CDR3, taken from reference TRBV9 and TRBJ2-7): DSGVTQTPKHLITATGQRVTLRCSPRSGDLSVYWYQQSLDQGLQFLIQYYNGEERAKGNILERFSAQQFPDLHSELNLSSLELGDSALYFCASSRSWDNSYEQYFGPGTRLTVT.

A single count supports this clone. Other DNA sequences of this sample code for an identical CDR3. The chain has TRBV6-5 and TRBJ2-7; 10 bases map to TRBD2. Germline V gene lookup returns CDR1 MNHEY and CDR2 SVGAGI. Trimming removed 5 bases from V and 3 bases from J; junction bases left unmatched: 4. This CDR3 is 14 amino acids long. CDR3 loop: CASSKREGRYEQYF. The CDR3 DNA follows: TGTGCCAGCAGTAAGCGGGAGGGCCGCTACGAGCAGTACTTC.

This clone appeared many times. For the CDR3, the DNA is TGTGCCAGCAGCTGGATCTGGGCCGGGACAACTAATGAAAAACTGTTTTTT. Protein product: CASSWIWAGTTNEKLFF. The gene calls are TRBV7-8 and TRBJ1-4; no firm D call. Trimming stripped 4 bases from V and 0 bases from J, with 15 bases between. The CDR3 length is 17 residues. Germline-derived CDR1 and CDR2 are SGHVS and FQNEAQ.

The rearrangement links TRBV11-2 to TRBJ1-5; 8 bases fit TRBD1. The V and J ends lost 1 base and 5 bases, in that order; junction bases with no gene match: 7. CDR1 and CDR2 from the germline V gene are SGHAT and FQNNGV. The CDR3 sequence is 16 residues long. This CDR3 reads CASSLAADRDDQPQHF. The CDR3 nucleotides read TGTGCCAGCAGCTTAGCTGCGGACAGGGATGATCAGCCCCAGCATTTT. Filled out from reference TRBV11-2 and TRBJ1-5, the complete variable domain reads EAGVAQSPRYKIIEKRQSVAFWCNPISGHATLYWYQQILGQGPKLLIQFQNNGVVDDSQLPKDRFSAERLKGVDSTLKIQPAKLEDSAVYLCASSLAADRDDQPQHFGDGTRLSIL.

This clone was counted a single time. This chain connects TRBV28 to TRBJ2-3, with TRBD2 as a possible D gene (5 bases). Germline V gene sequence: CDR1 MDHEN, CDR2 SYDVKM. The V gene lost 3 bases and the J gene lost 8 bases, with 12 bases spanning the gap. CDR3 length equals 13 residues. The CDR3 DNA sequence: TGTGCCAGCAGTTTGAAGAGGGTGGGTACGCAGTATTTT. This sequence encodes CASSLKRVGTQYF.